The 12 T cell receptor beta chains given below trace back to one sample, sequenced in a study of shared clonotypes between healthy human individuals (dated by TCRdb to the early 2020s). Library prep was done by the immunoSEQ multiplex PCR assay. TCRdb carries this immuneACCESS record with in-frame sequences only. Its versions omit some clonotypes, under half of them owing to an unresolved V gene in the studies checked, with the rest unexplained. Here the sample has over 1.4 million clones; around 95% occur a single time. The ten largest clones take up about 1.2% of the sample. Source material: naive CD4+ T cells sorted from blood. According to the study, the label for this sample's cell subset or site signals: CD45RA+ positively selected. These receptors came from a man aged 30 to 45 in good health.

With regard to this clone: The same CDR3 is also encoded by other DNA sequences in this sample. V and J are TRBV10-2 and TRBJ2-7; D unresolved. The V end lost 3 bases, the J end lost 2 bases, and 2 bases lay between the germline ends. From germline, CDR1 is WSHSY and CDR2 SAAADI. The CDR3 loop spans 11 amino acids. CDR3 coding DNA: TGCGCCAGCAGTGAAGCCTACGAGCAGTACTTC. Translating it yields CASSEAYEQYF.

The chain uses TRBV10-3 and TRBJ2-1; 14 nucleotides align to TRBD2. CDR3 length: 20 amino acids. The V gene end was trimmed by 2 bases and the J gene end by 2 bases; junction bases not matched to a gene: 11. Germline CDR1 reads ENHRY; CDR2 reads SYGVKD. CDR3 coding DNA: TGTGCCATCAGTGAGCCAAAAGGAGGACTAGCGGGAGGCACCTACAATGAGCAGTTCTTC. Amino acids: CAISEPKGGLAGGTYNEQFF.

Regarding this clone: The sample holds other DNA sequences that translate to the same CDR3. The chain employs TRBV28 and TRBJ2-7; D ambiguous. This CDR3 has 14 residues. Germline V gene lookup returns CDR1 MDHEN and CDR2 SYDVKM. V dropped 3 bases and J dropped 0 bases, with 9 bases sitting between them. This chain's CDR3 is CASSLPPSSYEQYF. CDR3 bases: TGTGCCAGCAGTTTGCCTCCCAGCTCCTACGAGCAGTACTTC.

The chain couples TRBV5-6 to TRBJ2-4; the D gene is possibly TRBD2 (6 bases). Germline CDR1 is SGHDT and CDR2 is YYEEEE. The CDR3 is made up of 15 amino acids. The V end was cut by 1 base, the J end by 6 bases, with 14 bases between. The CDR3 DNA reads as TGTGCCAGCAGCTTGATCGGGCTGGGGGGAAACATTCAGTACTTC. This codes for CASSLIGLGGNIQYF.

The V call is TRBV28, the J call TRBJ2-7; possibly TRBD1 for D (6 bases). Looked up from germline, CDR1 is MDHEN and CDR2 is SYDVKM. The CDR3 is made up of 14 amino acids. Trimming left V 4 bases short and J 10 bases short, with 20 bases between. DNA of the CDR3: TGTGCCAGCAGTTCACCGGGACATTCGGACTCTCAGTACTTC. Translation gives CASSSPGHSDSQYF.

This clone was recorded once. This chain connects TRBV6-4 to TRBJ1-4; D may be TRBD1 (5 bases). CDR3 size: 14 residues. V was pared by 11 bases and J by 8 bases, with 21 bases between. Germline lookup yields CDR1 MRHNA and CDR2 SNTAGT. The CDR3 protein is CARHGHSGSEKLFF. The CDR3 DNA follows: TGTGCCCGTCACGGGCATTCAGGGAGCGAAAAACTGTTTTTT.

The rearrangement joins TRBV6-1 to TRBJ2-7; D is possibly TRBD2 (6 bases). Germline V gives CDR1 MNHNS, CDR2 SASEGT. This CDR3 has 15 amino acids. V lost 7 bases to trimming and J lost 2 bases, with 18 bases between them. The CDR3 loop is CASNPAGTGTYEQYF. The CDR3 coding sequence is TGTGCCAGCAATCCAGCCGGGACTGGGACCTACGAGCAGTACTTC.

The J gene is TRBJ2-3, the V gene TRBV19, with TRBD2 matching 12 bases. V lost 3 bases and J lost 3; bases outside the gene matches: 7. This CDR3 spans 17 amino acids. Germline CDR1 LNHDA, CDR2 SQIVND (reference sequence). Here the CDR3 reads CASSIHQGLAGTDTQYF. CDR3 in DNA: TGTGCCAGTAGTATCCACCAAGGACTAGCGGGAACAGATACGCAGTATTTT. Filled out from reference TRBV19 and TRBJ2-3, the complete variable domain reads DGGITQSPKYLFRKEGQNVTLSCEQNLNHDAMYWYRQDPGQGLRLIYYSQIVNDFQKGDIAEGYSVSREKKESFPLTVTSAQKNPTAFYLCASSIHQGLAGTDTQYFGPGTRLTVL.

To note about this clone: Other DNA sequences in the same sample also yield this CDR3. The chain employs TRBV5-6 and TRBJ2-7, with TRBD1 identical over 7 bases. This CDR3 contains 12 residues. J was trimmed by 3 bases and V by 4 bases; bases with no gene match: 1. Germline-derived CDR1 and CDR2 are SGHDT and YYEEEE. For the CDR3, the DNA is TGTGCCAGCAGCCGGGACAGCTACGAGCAGTACTTC. Protein sequence: CASSRDSYEQYF.

V usage is TRBV7-7 and J usage is TRBJ2-1, with 7 bases matching TRBD2. J gave up 7 bases and V 8 bases, and 8 bases lay outside the gene matches. CDR1 SSHAT and CDR2 FNYEAQ come from the germline V gene (reference sequence). The CDR3 has 13 amino acids. The CDR3 loop reads CASSGGRNNEQFF. CDR3 nucleotide sequence: TGTGCCAGCTCCGGGGGGAGGAATAATGAGCAGTTCTTC.

The gene calls are TRBV5-1 and TRBJ1-1; unclear D gene. The CDR3 runs 14 residues. With 1 base removed from V and 0 bases from J, the gap between germline ends came to 7 bases. The germline V gene has CDR1 SGHRS and CDR2 YFSETQ. The CDR3 reads CASSLFDLNTEAFF. The DNA for the CDR3 is TGCGCCAGCAGCTTGTTTGATCTGAACACTGAAGCTTTCTTT.

J is TRBJ2-7 and V is TRBV29-1, with D hard to call. Germline-derived CDR1 and CDR2 are SQVTM and ANQGSEA. Between the trimmed V and J ends, which lost 0 bases and 0 bases, there was a span of 15 bases. The CDR3 is 16 amino acids. The CDR3 coding sequence is TGCAGCGTTGAAGAAGGCCCGCGCGTCCTCTCCTACGAGCAGTACTTC. Translation: CSVEEGPRVLSYEQYF.